This T cell receptor (beta chain) was observed in a study of CD8+ T cells in alopecia areata. Sequencing relied on a cDNA template that was reverse transcribed from extracted RNA. Sequenced by immunoSEQ multiplex PCR; TCRdb stores in-frame clones only, minus some. The table includes 120,000 or so clones, over 60% detected once. Only a few counts were recorded for this clone. The antigen is not known. Treatment noted: oral pan-JAK inhibitor, 5-10 mg twice daily. As part of sample collection, lesional scalp punch biopsies and peripheral blood were taken from alopecia areata patients. V dropped 7 bases and J dropped 6 bases, with 13 bases sitting between them. Looked up from germline, CDR1 is SQVTM and CDR2 is ANQGSEA. CDR3 size: 11 residues. Study-level results: Possibly as an HLA-related effect, TCR sharing across patients appeared less clear than in mice. Higher clonality and more expanded CD8+ clones appeared in lesional than normal scalp.

V usage is TRBV29-1 and J usage is TRBJ2-7; tentative D call: TRBD2 (6 bases). This sequence originates from a human donor with alopecia areata. The material sequenced was CD4+ T cells sorted from blood, taken at week 4, from a patient treated with tofacitinib. The CDR3 reads CSAWREREQYF. The DNA for the CDR3 is TGCAGCGCCTGGCGGGAACGCGAGCAGTACTTC.